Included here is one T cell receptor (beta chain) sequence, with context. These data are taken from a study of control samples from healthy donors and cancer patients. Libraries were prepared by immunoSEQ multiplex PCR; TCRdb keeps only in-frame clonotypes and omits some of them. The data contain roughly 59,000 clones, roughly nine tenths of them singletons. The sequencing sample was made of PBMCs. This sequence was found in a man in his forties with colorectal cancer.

DNA of the CDR3: TGTGCCAGCAGCCCTCACAGGGGCCGGGAACGGAATGAGCAGTTCTTC. Translating it yields CASSPHRGRERNEQFF. The chain carries TRBV5-5 and TRBJ2-1, with 7 bases fitting TRBD1. Germline loops: CDR1 SGHKS, CDR2 YYEKEE (reference sequence). The CDR3 has 16 residues. V was clipped by 4 bases and J by 7 bases; unmatched bases: 14.